This T cell receptor beta chain stems from a study of T-cell memory formation after mild COVID-19. Findings and caveats of the study: Day 15 to 85 contractors were CD4/CD8 balanced; later expanders leaned CD4+. The SARS-CoV-2 specificity of second-wave clones reaching peak at day 37 remained unverified. Among contracting clones, CD4+ were mainly CM/EM and CD8+ enriched in EMRA.

5'RACE primed at constant segments yielded TCR alpha and TCR beta cDNA libraries bearing sample barcodes and UMIs. In TCRdb, the 5' RACE reads were re-called with MiXCR into one record per CDR3 protein. This table holds about 420,000 distinct CDR3 sequences, less than 25% found once. V was shortened by 1 base and J by 4 bases, with 7 bases between the two germline ends. The CDR3 sequence is 13 residues long. Germline CDR1 reads LGHDT; CDR2 reads YNNKEL (reference sequence). Regarding this clonotype: Its antigen is as yet unknown.

V gene TRBV3-1 combines with J gene TRBJ2-5; D call uncertain. The sequence derives from an adult woman who had mild COVID-19 (a few samples of this study predate the infection). Cell type and time point are not known. The source material was PBMCs or a T cell subset sorted from them (not recorded which). CDR3 in DNA: TGTGCCAGCAGCCAAGGAATAATAGAGACCCAGTACTTC. As protein: CASSQGIIETQYF.